The 27 T cell receptor beta chains given below trace back to one sample, sequenced in a study of identifying expanded T cells in peripheral blood. Some clones are missing from TCRdb's copy, which holds only in-frame ones; the method was immunoSEQ multiplex PCR. This sample has 100,000 to 150,000 clones, with roughly 84% found just once. Sample: blood. The source is a person aged 18-70 years in good health.

J is TRBJ1-1 and V is TRBV6-4; 7 nucleotides agree with TRBD1. This CDR3 spans 14 amino acids. With V trimmed by 6 bases and J by 4 bases, 8 bases remained unmatched. Germline CDR1 MRHNA, CDR2 SNTAGT. CDR3 region: CASSDQGGSTEAFF. CDR3 bases: TGTGCCAGCAGCGACCAGGGGGGGAGCACTGAAGCTTTCTTT.

The CDR3 DNA is TGCGCCAGCAGCCCCTCACTCGCTTCTCATCAGCCCCAGCATTTT. Amino acid sequence: CASSPSLASHQPQHF. J is TRBJ1-5 and V is TRBV5-1; D is unresolved. Germline CDR1 and CDR2: SGHRS and YFSETQ. The V end was cut by 4 bases, the J end by 5 bases, with 16 bases between. CDR3 size: 15 residues.

This clone occurred a few times. This rearrangement joins TRBV30 to TRBJ1-5, with D unresolved. Trimming left V 1 base short and J 0 bases short, with 4 bases between. The CDR3 spans 13 residues. Per germline, CDR1 GTSNPN and CDR2 SVGIG (reference sequence). The CDR3 protein is CAWSEDSNQPQHF. Written as DNA, the CDR3 is TGTGCCTGGAGTGAAGATAGCAATCAGCCCCAGCATTTT.

The chain combines TRBV4-3 with TRBJ2-5, with 14 bases lining up with TRBD2. Germline V gene sequence: CDR1 LGHNA, CDR2 YSLEER. The CDR3 loop spans 16 amino acids. V lost 2 bases to trimming and J lost 3 bases; unmatched junction nucleotides: 2. The CDR3 nucleotides read TGCGCCAGCAGCCAAAAGACTAGCGGGGGGGAAGAGACCCAGTACTTC. This translates into CASSQKTSGGEETQYF.

The V and J genes are TRBV12-5 and TRBJ1-2, with D tentatively TRBD1 (5 bases). V was shortened by 3 bases and J by 0 bases, with 8 bases between the two germline ends. This CDR3 comprises 14 residues. Germline-derived CDR1 and CDR2 are LGHNT and FRNRAP. CDR3 in amino acids: CASGFKGPNYGYTF. The CDR3 DNA reads as TGTGCTAGTGGTTTTAAGGGGCCTAACTATGGCTACACCTTC.

The table lists this clone with a few counts. The chain has TRBV10-2 and TRBJ1-5; D possibly corresponds to TRBD1 (6 bases). Germline-derived CDR1 and CDR2 are WSHSY and SAAADI. The CDR3 consists of 14 residues. V was shortened by 5 bases and J by 4 bases, with 12 bases between the two germline ends. As DNA, the CDR3 is TGCGCCAGCAGTTACGGACAGATAAATCAGCCCCAGCATTTT. Its translation is CASSYGQINQPQHF.

V is TRBV30 and J is TRBJ1-5; a weak D match, TRBD1 (6 bases). The V and J ends lost 1 base and 6 bases respectively, with 16 bases between them. CDR3 length: 15 residues. Per the germline V gene, CDR1 is GTSNPN and CDR2 is SVGIG (reference sequence). The CDR3 reads CAWSEGLSGAQPQHF. DNA for the CDR3: TGTGCCTGGAGTGAGGGTCTTTCAGGGGCTCAGCCCCAGCATTTT.

The chain combines TRBV5-1 with TRBJ1-1; 11 positions match TRBD1. V was clipped by 3 bases and J by 1 base; unmatched bases: 2. The CDR3 is 15 amino acids. The V gene's germline CDR1 is SGHRS and CDR2 YFSETQ. CDR3 loop: CASSWGQGENTEAFF. The DNA for the CDR3 is TGCGCCAGCAGCTGGGGACAGGGGGAGAACACTGAAGCTTTCTTT.

V is TRBV29-1 and J is TRBJ1-1; D is unresolved. Germline values: CDR1 SQVTM, CDR2 ANQGSEA. Trimming pared 3 bases from V and 0 bases from J, leaving 8 bases between. There are 13 residues in the CDR3. This CDR3 reads CSVDRRMNTEAFF. Written as DNA, the CDR3 is TGCAGCGTTGATCGGCGGATGAACACTGAAGCTTTCTTT.

J is TRBJ1-4 and V is TRBV19; D not certain. Trimming removed 3 bases at V and 7 bases at J, with 15 bases between. The germline gives CDR1 LNHDA, CDR2 SQIVND (reference sequence). The CDR3 contains 15 residues. CDR3 nucleotides: TGTGCCAGTAGTATGATTGGAATACGTGGTGAAAAACTGTTTTTT. It translates to CASSMIGIRGEKLFF.

This clone is a singleton in its sample. The chain is built from TRBV19 and TRBJ1-5; 11 positions match TRBD1. V lost 3 bases and J lost 4; bases outside the gene matches: 5. Germline loops: CDR1 LNHDA, CDR2 SQIVND (reference sequence). The length of the CDR3 is 16 residues. Here the CDR3 DNA reads TGTGCCAGTAGTATTTTCGGGACAGGGGGAAATCAGCCCCAGCATTTT. This sequence encodes CASSIFGTGGNQPQHF.

The chain has TRBV28 and TRBJ2-2; TRBD1 matches 10 bases. With V trimmed by 2 bases and J by 4 bases, 4 bases remained unmatched. The germline V gene has CDR1 MDHEN and CDR2 SYDVKM. This CDR3 contains 16 residues. The CDR3 nucleotides read TGTGCCAGCAGTTTAAGGACAGGGGGTGGCACCGGGGAGCTGTTTTTT. Amino acid sequence: CASSLRTGGGTGELFF.

The rearrangement joins TRBV29-1 to TRBJ2-7, with D hard to call. V lost 6 bases, J lost 3 bases, and 12 bases lay in between. Germline CDR1 is SQVTM and CDR2 is ANQGSEA. The length of the CDR3 is 12 residues. The DNA of the CDR3 is TGCAGCGTCCTGGCCGCTGACTACGAGCAGTACTTC. This codes for CSVLAADYEQYF.

About this clone itself: At one of its ends the junction is not consistent with the germline gene, which may arise from a read error. For the CDR3, the DNA is TGTGCCGGTAGTCCCTGGGGGACAGGGACGAATGAGCAGTTCTTC. As protein: CAGSPWGTGTNEQFF. The chain joins TRBV19 to TRBJ2-1; 9 nucleotides match TRBD1. This CDR3 has 15 amino acids. Germline CDR1 is LNHDA and CDR2 is SQIVND (reference sequence).

The genes are TRBV18 and TRBJ1-6; possible D gene TRBD1, 5 bases. Trimming took 6 bases from V and 14 from J, leaving 17 bases between them. CDR3 length: 13 amino acids. Germline-derived CDR1 and CDR2 are KGHSH and LQKENI. The CDR3 reads CASSGTGGKALHF. For the CDR3, the DNA is TGTGCCAGCTCCGGGACGGGGGGTAAGGCCCTCCACTTT.

The CDR3 sequence is CASSLVPRTQGGEKLFF. CDR3 DNA sequence: TGCGCCAGCAGCTTGGTCCCTAGGACCCAGGGAGGTGAAAAACTGTTTTTT. This chain connects TRBV5-1 to TRBJ1-4; perhaps TRBD1 as D (5 bases). This CDR3 region has 17 residues. V lost 0 bases and J lost 7, with 19 bases in between. Germline values: CDR1 SGHRS, CDR2 YFSETQ.

The V and J genes are TRBV6-5 and TRBJ2-2; maybe TRBD2 (5 bases). Germline-derived CDR1 and CDR2 are MNHEY and SVGAGI. The ends were cut back, 0 bases at V and 4 bases at J, with 12 bases in the middle. This CDR3 is built from 16 residues. Written as DNA, the CDR3 is TGTGCCAGCAGTTACTCGATATCCGGAGGCACCGGGGAGCTGTTTTTT. It yields the protein CASSYSISGGTGELFF.

Of note for this clone: Other DNA sequences in the sample encode the same CDR3. V is TRBV5-1 and J is TRBJ2-3, with 7 positions matching TRBD2. Trimming at V came to 3 bases and at J to 6 bases, leaving 1 base not matched to a gene. CDR3 length equals 12 residues. Germline lookup yields CDR1 SGHRS and CDR2 YFSETQ. CDR3: CASSSGGDTQYF. In nucleotides, the CDR3 is TGCGCCAGCAGCTCGGGGGGTGATACGCAGTATTTT.

This chain links TRBV30 with TRBJ1-2; no reliable D call. CDR1 and CDR2 from the germline V gene are GTSNPN and SVGIG (reference sequence). V gave up 0 bases and J gave up 2 bases, with 7 bases separating them. The CDR3 runs 13 residues. CDR3 amino acids: CAWSVAQNYGYTF. The CDR3 DNA follows: TGTGCCTGGAGTGTAGCACAGAACTATGGCTACACCTTC.

In DNA form, the CDR3 reads TGCGCCAGCAGCTTGCCGGGACAGGGATACAATGAGCAGTTCTTC. Amino acid sequence: CASSLPGQGYNEQFF. The chain links TRBV5-1 to TRBJ2-1; 9 bases are a match to TRBD1. The CDR3 spans 15 residues. V lost 1 base, J lost 4 bases, and 3 bases stayed unmatched. Germline values: CDR1 SGHRS, CDR2 YFSETQ.

This sequence joins TRBV10-3 and TRBJ1-2; the match to TRBD1 covers 8 bases. The CDR3 is 13 amino acids. CDR1 and CDR2 from the germline V gene are ENHRY and SYGVKD. V shed 5 bases, J shed 5 bases, and the junction held 4 bases outside the gene matches. CDR3 loop: CAISYGQGYGYTF. The DNA of the CDR3 is TGTGCCATCAGTTATGGACAGGGATATGGCTACACCTTC.

The J gene is TRBJ1-1, the V gene TRBV2, with a weak D call TRBD1 (5 bases). This CDR3 region has 13 residues. The V end was cut by 5 bases, the J end by 11 bases, with 18 bases between. In germline, CDR1 is SNHLY, CDR2 FYNNEI. CDR3 coding DNA: TGTGCCAGCAGTCTCGGCGATGGGGCTAACGCTTTCTTT. It yields the protein CASSLGDGANAFF.

V usage is TRBV27 and J usage is TRBJ2-7; D unclear. V was clipped by 4 bases and J by 3 bases, with 4 bases between them. There are 11 residues in the CDR3. CDR1 and CDR2 from the germline V gene are MNHEY and SMNVEV (reference sequence). The CDR3 protein is CASSSYYEQYF. CDR3 DNA sequence: TGTGCCAGCAGTTCCTACTACGAGCAGTACTTC.

The chain has TRBV10-3 and TRBJ1-1, with 9 nucleotides matching TRBD1. The V gene end was trimmed by 7 bases and the J gene end by 4 bases; junction bases not matched to a gene: 13. This CDR3 has 16 amino acids. Per the germline V gene, CDR1 is ENHRY and CDR2 is SYGVKD. Here the CDR3 reads CAINPYETGGFTEAFF. CDR3 coding DNA: TGTGCCATCAACCCATACGAGACAGGGGGATTCACTGAAGCTTTCTTT.

This chain uses TRBV5-1 with TRBJ1-1, with D possibly TRBD1 on 5 matching bases. Trimming took 4 bases from V and 1 from J, leaving 11 bases between them. There are 14 residues in the CDR3. The germline gives CDR1 SGHRS, CDR2 YFSETQ. The DNA for the CDR3 is TGCGCCAGCAGCGTGGGACGGGCGAACACTGAAGCTTTCTTT. Protein: CASSVGRANTEAFF.

This sequence joins TRBV5-8 and TRBJ1-1; weak D call: TRBD1 (6 bases). This CDR3 contains 12 residues. Trimming removed 6 bases from V and 6 bases from J, with 12 bases in between. The germline V gene encodes CDR1 SGHTS and CDR2 YDEGEE. The CDR3 protein is CASKGVSPEAFF. Here the CDR3 DNA reads TGTGCCAGCAAGGGGGTGTCCCCTGAAGCTTTCTTT.

V usage is TRBV2 and J usage is TRBJ2-1; unclear D gene. Looked up from germline, CDR1 is SNHLY and CDR2 is FYNNEI. The CDR3 is made up of 16 amino acids. Deletions cut 9 bases from V and 0 bases from J, with 18 bases between. CDR3 sequence: CASFLGTRSSYNEQFF. For the CDR3, the DNA is TGTGCCAGTTTTCTGGGAACCCGGAGCTCCTACAATGAGCAGTTCTTC.